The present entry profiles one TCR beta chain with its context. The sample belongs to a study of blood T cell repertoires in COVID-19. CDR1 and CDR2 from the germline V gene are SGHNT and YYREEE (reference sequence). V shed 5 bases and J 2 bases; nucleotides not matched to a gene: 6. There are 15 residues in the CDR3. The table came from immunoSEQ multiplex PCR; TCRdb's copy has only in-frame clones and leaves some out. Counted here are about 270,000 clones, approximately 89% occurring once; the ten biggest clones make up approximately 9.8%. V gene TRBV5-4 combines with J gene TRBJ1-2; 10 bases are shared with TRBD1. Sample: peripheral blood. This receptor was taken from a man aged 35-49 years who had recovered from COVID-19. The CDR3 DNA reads TGTGCCAGCAGAGGACAGGGGGGGATAAACTATGGCTACACCTTC. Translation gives CASRGQGGINYGYTF.